The 6 T cell receptor beta chains below come from one sample, sequenced in a study of read filtering for tumor transcriptome and immune sequencing. This library used roughly 400 ng RNA and molecular barcoded adaptors spanning alpha/delta and beta/gamma chains. One entry per CDR3 protein results from TCRdb running MiXCR on the reads. The repertoire holds tens of thousands of distinct CDR3 sequences, with roughly 18% as singletons. Sequenced sample: a population of CD138-negative cells sorted from bone marrow. These receptors originate from a donor aged 40 or over with multiple myeloma.

This clonotype was seen a handful of times. A read error may be the cause here, since a much bigger clone is one base away. The V gene is TRBV11-2, the J gene TRBJ2-1; possible D gene TRBD1, 5 bases. The germline V gene encodes CDR1 SGHAT and CDR2 FQNNGV. The CDR3 has 15 amino acids. The CDR3 is CASSLPAGSYNEQSF. The CDR3 DNA reads as TGTGCCAGCAGCTTACCCGCAGGGTCCTATAATGAGCAGTCCTTC.

This clonotype was counted at least ten times. V usage is TRBV2 and J usage is TRBJ2-1; 8 bases are a match to TRBD1. The CDR3 is made up of 13 amino acids. V was clipped by 6 bases and J by 6 bases; unmatched bases: 4. The germline V gene encodes CDR1 SNHLY and CDR2 FYNNEI. CDR3 sequence reads: CASRPTGVNEQFF. In DNA form, the CDR3 reads TGTGCCAGCAGACCGACAGGGGTCAATGAGCAGTTCTTC.

Points on this clonotype: A read error is the likely source, as a far larger clone sits one nucleotide away. This rearrangement joins TRBV14 to TRBJ1-4; D remains unclear. TRBJ1-5 explains the end of the DNA better; the J call may be wrong. Germline CDR1 reads SGHDN; CDR2 reads FVKESK. CDR3 length: 12 residues. CDR3 bases: TGTGCCAGCAGTCCGGATGCGACTACGCAGCATTTT. It encodes CASSPDATTQHF.

In this sample, this clonotype turned up many times. This chain links TRBV6-1 with TRBJ2-1; perhaps TRBD2 as D (6 bases). V was pared by 6 bases and J by 10 bases, with 22 bases between. From germline, CDR1 is MNHNS and CDR2 SASEGT. This CDR3 has 15 amino acids. The CDR3 DNA is TGTGCCAGCAGGCCCGGAGGTAGCGGCTCGGGCGAGCAGTTCTTC. Translation: CASRPGGSGSGEQFF.

There are many counts of this clonotype. V is TRBV4-1 and J is TRBJ2-3; maybe TRBD2 (5 bases). V was clipped by 4 bases and J by 3 bases, with 8 bases between them. CDR3 length: 13 residues. Germline assignment: CDR1 MGHRA and CDR2 YSYEKL. CDR3 coding DNA: TGCGCCAGCAGCCTTCCGGGGACAGATACGCAGTATTTT. Its translation is CASSLPGTDTQYF.

In this sample, this clonotype turned up many times. The chain joins TRBV9 to TRBJ2-1, with 9 bases identical to TRBD2. J lost 3 bases, V lost 0 bases, and 4 bases had no gene match. CDR1 is SGDLS and CDR2 is YYNGEE in the germline V gene. The CDR3 has 16 residues. The CDR3, as DNA: TGTGCCAGCAGCGTAGGCGGGAGGGTCGGCTACAATGAGCAGTTCTTC. Translation: CASSVGGRVGYNEQFF.